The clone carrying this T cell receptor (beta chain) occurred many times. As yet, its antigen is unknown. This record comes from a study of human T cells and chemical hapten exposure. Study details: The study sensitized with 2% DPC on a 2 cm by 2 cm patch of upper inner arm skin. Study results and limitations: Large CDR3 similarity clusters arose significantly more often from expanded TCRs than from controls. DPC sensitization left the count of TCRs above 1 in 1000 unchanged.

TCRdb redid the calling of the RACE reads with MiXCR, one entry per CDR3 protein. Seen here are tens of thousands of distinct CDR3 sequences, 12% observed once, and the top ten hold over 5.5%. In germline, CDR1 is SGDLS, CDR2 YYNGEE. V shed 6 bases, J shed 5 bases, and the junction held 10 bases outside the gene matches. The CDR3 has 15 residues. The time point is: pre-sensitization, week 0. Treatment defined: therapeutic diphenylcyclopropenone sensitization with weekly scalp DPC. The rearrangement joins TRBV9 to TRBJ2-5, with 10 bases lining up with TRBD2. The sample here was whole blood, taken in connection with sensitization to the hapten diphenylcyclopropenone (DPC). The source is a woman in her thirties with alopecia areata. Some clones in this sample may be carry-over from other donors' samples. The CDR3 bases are TGTGCCAGCACCATATCGGGACTAGCGTATGAGACCCAGTACTTC. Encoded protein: CASTISGLAYETQYF.